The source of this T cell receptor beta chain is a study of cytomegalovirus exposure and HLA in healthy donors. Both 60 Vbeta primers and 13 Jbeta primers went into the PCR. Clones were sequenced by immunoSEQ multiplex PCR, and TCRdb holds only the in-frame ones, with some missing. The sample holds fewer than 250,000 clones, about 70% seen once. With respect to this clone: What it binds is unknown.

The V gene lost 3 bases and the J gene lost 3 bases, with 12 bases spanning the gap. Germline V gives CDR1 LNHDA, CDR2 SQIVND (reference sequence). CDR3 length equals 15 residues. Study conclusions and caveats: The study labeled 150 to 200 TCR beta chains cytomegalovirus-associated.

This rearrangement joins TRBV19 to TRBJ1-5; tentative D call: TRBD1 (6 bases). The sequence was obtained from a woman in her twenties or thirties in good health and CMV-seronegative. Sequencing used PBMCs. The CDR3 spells CASSMVGTPNQPQHF. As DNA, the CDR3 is TGTGCCAGTAGTATGGTGGGGACACCCAATCAGCCCCAGCATTTT.